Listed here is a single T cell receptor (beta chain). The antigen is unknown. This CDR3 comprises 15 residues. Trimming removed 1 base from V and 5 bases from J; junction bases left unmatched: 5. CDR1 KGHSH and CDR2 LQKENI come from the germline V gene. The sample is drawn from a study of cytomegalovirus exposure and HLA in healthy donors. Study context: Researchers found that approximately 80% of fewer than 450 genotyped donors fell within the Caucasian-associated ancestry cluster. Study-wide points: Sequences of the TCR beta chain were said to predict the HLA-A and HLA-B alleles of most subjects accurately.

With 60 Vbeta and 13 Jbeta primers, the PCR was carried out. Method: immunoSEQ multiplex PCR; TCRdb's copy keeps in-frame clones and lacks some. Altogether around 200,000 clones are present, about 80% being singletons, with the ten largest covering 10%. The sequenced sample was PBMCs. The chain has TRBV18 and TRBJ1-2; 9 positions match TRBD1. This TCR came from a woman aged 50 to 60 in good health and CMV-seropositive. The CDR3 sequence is CASSPRDRGFYGYTF. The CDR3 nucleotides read TGTGCCAGCTCACCACGTGACAGGGGGTTTTATGGCTACACCTTC.